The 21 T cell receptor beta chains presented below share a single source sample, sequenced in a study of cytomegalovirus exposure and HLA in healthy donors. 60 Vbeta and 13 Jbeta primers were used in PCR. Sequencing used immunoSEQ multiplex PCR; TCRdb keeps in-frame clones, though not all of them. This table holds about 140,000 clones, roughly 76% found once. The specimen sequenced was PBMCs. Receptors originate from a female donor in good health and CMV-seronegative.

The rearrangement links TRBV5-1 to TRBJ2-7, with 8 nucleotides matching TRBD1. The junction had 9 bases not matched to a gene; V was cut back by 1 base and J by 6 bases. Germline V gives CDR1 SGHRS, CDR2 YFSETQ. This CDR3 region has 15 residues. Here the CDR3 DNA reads TGCGCCAGCAGCTTGTCTCAGGGGGCGCCGGGCGAGCAGTACTTC. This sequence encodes CASSLSQGAPGEQYF.

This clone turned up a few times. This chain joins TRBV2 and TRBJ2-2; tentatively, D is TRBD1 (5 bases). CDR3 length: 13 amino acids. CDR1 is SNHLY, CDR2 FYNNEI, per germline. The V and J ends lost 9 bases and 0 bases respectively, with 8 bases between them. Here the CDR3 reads CASLQANTGELFF. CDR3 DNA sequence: TGTGCCAGTTTACAGGCGAACACCGGGGAGCTGTTTTTT. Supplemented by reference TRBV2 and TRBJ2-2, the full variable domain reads EPEVTQTPSHQVTQMGQEVILRCVPISNHLYFYWYRQILGQKVEFLVSFYNNEISEKSEIFDDQFSVERPDGSNFTLKIRSTKLEDSAMYFCASLQANTGELFFGEGSRLTVL.

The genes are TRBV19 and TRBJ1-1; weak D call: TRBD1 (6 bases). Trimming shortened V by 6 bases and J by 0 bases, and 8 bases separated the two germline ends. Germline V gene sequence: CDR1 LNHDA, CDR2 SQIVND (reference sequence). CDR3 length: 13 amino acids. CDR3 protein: CASRGAMNTEAFF. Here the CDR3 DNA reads TGTGCCAGTAGGGGGGCCATGAACACTGAAGCTTTCTTT.

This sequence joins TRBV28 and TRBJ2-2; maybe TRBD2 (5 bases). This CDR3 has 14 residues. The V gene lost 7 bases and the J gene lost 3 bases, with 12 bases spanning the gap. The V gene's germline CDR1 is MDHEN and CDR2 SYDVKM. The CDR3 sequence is CASNEPRDTGELFF. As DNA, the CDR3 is TGTGCCAGCAACGAGCCGAGGGACACCGGGGAGCTGTTTTTT.

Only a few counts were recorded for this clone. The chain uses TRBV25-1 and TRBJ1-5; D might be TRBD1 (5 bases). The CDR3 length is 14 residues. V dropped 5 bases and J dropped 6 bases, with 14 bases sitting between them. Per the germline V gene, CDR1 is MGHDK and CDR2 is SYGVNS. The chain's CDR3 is CASSYAGGGQPQHF. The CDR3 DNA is TGTGCCAGCAGTTACGCCGGGGGAGGTCAGCCCCAGCATTTT.

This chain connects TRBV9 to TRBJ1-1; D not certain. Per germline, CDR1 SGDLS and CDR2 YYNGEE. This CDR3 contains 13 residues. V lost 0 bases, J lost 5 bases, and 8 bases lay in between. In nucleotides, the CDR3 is TGTGCCAGCAGCGTAGACAGTAGGACTGAAGCTTTCTTT. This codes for CASSVDSRTEAFF.

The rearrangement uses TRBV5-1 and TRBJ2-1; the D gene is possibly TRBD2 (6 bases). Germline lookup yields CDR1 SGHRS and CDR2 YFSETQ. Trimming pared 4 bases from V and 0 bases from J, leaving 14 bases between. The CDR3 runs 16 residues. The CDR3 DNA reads TGCGCCAGCAGCCCCGGGTCTAGCGTCTCCTACAATGAGCAGTTCTTC. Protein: CASSPGSSVSYNEQFF.

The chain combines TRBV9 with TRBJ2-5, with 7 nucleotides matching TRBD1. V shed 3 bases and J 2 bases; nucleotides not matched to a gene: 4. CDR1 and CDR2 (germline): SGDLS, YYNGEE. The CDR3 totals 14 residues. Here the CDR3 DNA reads TGTGCCAGCAGCGCTGGGGACAGTCAAGAGACCCAGTACTTC. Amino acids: CASSAGDSQETQYF.

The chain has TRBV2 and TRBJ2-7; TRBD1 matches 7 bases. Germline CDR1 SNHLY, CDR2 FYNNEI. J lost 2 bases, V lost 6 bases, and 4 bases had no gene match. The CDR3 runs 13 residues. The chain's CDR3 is CASRRDSAYEQYF. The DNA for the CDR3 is TGTGCCAGCAGAAGGGACAGTGCCTACGAGCAGTACTTC.

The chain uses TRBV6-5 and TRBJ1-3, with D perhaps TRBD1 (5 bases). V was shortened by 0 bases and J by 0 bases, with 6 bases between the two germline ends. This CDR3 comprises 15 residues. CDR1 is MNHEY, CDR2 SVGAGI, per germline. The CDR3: CASSYSTVSGNTIYF. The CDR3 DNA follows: TGTGCCAGCAGTTACTCGACAGTCTCTGGAAACACCATATATTTT.

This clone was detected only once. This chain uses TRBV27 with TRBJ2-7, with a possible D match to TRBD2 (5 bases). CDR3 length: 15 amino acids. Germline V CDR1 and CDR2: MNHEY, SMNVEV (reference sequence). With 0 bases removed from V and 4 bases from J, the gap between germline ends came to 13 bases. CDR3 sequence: CASSLSPDSLYEQYF. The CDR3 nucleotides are TGTGCCAGCAGTTTATCGCCGGACTCCCTTTACGAGCAGTACTTC.

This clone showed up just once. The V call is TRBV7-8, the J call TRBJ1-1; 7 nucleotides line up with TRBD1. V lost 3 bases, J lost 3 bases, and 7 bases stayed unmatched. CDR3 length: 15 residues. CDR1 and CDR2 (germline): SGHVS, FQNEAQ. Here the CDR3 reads CASSFVTGLDTEAFF. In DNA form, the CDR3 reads TGTGCCAGCAGCTTCGTGACAGGGTTGGACACTGAAGCTTTCTTT.

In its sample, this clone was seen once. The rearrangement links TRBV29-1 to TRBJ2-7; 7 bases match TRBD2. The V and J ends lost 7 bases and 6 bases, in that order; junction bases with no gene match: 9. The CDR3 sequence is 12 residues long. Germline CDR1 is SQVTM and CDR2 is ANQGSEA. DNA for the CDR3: TGCAGCGCTGACGCGGGGAGGGGCGAGCAGTACTTC. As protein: CSADAGRGEQYF.

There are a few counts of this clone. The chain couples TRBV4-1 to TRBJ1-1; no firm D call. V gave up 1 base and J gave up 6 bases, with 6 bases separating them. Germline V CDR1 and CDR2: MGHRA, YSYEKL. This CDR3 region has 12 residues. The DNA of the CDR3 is TGCGCCAGCAGCCAAGCGGGGTCTGAAGCTTTCTTT. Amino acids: CASSQAGSEAFF.

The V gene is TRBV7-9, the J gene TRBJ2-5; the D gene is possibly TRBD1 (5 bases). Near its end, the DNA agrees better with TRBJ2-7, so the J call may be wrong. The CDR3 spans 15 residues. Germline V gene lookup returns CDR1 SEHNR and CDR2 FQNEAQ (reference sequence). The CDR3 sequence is CASSPPGFGSYEQYF. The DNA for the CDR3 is TGTGCCAGCAGCCCCCCAGGGTTCGGCTCCTACGAGCAGTACTTC.

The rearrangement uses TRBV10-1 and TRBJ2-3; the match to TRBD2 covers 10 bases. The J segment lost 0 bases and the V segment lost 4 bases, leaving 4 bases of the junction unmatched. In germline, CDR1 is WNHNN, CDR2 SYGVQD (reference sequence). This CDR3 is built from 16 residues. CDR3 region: CASSALAGASTDTQYF. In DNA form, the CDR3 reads TGCGCCAGCAGTGCCCTAGCGGGGGCTAGCACAGATACGCAGTATTTT.

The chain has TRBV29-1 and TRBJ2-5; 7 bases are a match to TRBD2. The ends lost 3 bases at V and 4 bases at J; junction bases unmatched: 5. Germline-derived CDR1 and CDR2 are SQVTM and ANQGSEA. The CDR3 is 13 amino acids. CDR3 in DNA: TGCAGCGTTGAGGGGGAGGGCCGAGAGACCCAGTACTTC. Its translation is CSVEGEGRETQYF.

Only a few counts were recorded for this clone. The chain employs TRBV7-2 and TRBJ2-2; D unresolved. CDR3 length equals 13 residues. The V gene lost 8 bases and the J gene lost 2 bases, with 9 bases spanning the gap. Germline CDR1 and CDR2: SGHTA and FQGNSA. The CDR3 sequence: CASSYYNTGELFF. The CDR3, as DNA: TGTGCCAGCTCCTACTACAACACCGGGGAGCTGTTTTTT.

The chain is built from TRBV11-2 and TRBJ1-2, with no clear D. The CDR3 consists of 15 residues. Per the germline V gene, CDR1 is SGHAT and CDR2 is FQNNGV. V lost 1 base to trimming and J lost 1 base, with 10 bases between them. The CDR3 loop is CASSLGGAGNYGYTF. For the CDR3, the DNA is TGTGCCAGCAGCTTAGGCGGCGCGGGTAACTATGGCTACACCTTC.

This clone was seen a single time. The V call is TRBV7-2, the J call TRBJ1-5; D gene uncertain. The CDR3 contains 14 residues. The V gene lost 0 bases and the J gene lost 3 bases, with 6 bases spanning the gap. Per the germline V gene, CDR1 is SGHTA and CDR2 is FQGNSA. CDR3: CASSLALLNQPQHF. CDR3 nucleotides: TGTGCCAGCAGCTTAGCCCTCCTCAATCAGCCCCAGCATTTT.

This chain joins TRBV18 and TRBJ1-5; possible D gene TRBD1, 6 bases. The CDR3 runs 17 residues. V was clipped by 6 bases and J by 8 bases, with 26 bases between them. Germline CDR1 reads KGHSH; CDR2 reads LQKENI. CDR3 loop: CASSLLAGDTFSEPQHF. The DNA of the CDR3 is TGTGCCAGCTCCCTTTTGGCAGGGGACACCTTCTCGGAGCCCCAGCATTTT.